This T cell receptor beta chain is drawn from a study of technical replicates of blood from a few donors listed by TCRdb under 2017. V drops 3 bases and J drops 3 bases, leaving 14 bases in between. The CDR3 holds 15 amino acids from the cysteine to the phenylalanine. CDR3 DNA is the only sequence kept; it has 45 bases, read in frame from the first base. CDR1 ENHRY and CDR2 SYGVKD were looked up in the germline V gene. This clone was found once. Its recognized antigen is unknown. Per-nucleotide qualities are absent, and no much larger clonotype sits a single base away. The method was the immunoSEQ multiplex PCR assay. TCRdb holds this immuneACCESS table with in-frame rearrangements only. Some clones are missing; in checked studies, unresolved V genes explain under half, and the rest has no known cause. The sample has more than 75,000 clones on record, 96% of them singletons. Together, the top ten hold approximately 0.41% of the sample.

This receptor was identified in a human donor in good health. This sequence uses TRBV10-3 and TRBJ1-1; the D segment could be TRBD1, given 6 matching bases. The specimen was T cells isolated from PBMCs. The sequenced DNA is TGTGCCATCAGTGAACGGGCAGGGGAGTACACTGAAGCTTTCTTT. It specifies CAISERAGEYTEAFF.